This T cell receptor (beta chain) is from a study of blood T cell repertoires in COVID-19. Study background: The United States, Italy and Spain supplied acute and convalescent COVID-19 samples.

The CDR3 is 16 residues long. The V segment lost 5 bases and the J segment 1 base; nucleotides outside the gene matches: 6. The germline V gene has CDR1 MDHEN and CDR2 SYDVKM. Seattle's enrolled individuals joined amid active infection and were then monitored longitudinally. Per the original methods: For nucleated cells, counts were estimated from reference gene primer amplification. The protocol was immunoSEQ multiplex PCR, while the TCRdb copy is restricted to in-frame clones and leaves out a portion. V and J calls and clone size are copied from that table; D and trimming were computed from the DNA. This table holds approximately 150,000 clones, 80% to 85% found once. Only a few counts were recorded for this clone.

The chain is built from TRBV28 and TRBJ2-3; 10 bases line up with TRBD1. Specimen: peripheral blood. This sequence was found in a man younger than 40 with COVID-19, enrolled during active disease. Here the CDR3 DNA reads TGTGCCAGCAGTCGCTCCGGGACAGGGGGCACAGATACGCAGTATTTT. Translated, it gives CASSRSGTGGTDTQYF.